The 20 T cell receptor beta chains given below trace back to one sample, sequenced in a study of cytomegalovirus exposure and HLA in healthy donors. With 60 Vbeta and 13 Jbeta primers, the PCR was carried out. Method: immunoSEQ multiplex PCR; TCRdb's copy keeps in-frame clones and lacks some. The sample includes 120,000 to 150,000 clones, about 77% of them seen just once. The sequenced material came from PBMCs. These TCRs come from a female donor in good health and CMV-seronegative.

As to this clone: Given a much more abundant clone one base away, this may be a read error. This rearrangement joins TRBV2 to TRBJ2-3, with 11 bases matching TRBD2. From germline, CDR1 is SNHLY and CDR2 FYNNEI. The ends lost 2 bases at V and 3 bases at J; junction bases unmatched: 1. This CDR3 contains 15 residues. CDR3 region: CASSETSGRTDTQYF. The CDR3 DNA is TGTGCCAGCAGTGAAACTAGCGGGAGAACAGATACGCAGTATTTT.

The chain employs TRBV27 and TRBJ2-2, with TRBD1 matching 7 bases. Germline CDR1 MNHEY, CDR2 SMNVEV (reference sequence). This CDR3 contains 17 residues. Trimming at V came to 6 bases and at J to 4 bases, leaving 14 bases not matched to a gene. The CDR3 reads CASRPPLTGSVTGELFF. The CDR3 DNA reads as TGTGCCAGCAGGCCTCCTCTGACAGGGTCGGTCACCGGGGAGCTGTTTTTT.

V gene TRBV5-1 combines with J gene TRBJ2-3; D perhaps matches TRBD1 (6 bases). V was shortened by 4 bases and J by 3 bases, with 9 bases between the two germline ends. The CDR3 runs 13 residues. The V gene's germline CDR1 is SGHRS and CDR2 YFSETQ. CDR3 residues: CASSPGQTDTQYF. CDR3 DNA sequence: TGCGCCAGCAGCCCGGGACAAACAGATACGCAGTATTTT.

The genes are TRBV5-1 and TRBJ2-3; 16 bases line up with TRBD2. CDR1 SGHRS and CDR2 YFSETQ come from the germline V gene. Unmatched junction bases numbered 14, after V lost 4 bases and J lost 6 bases. CDR3 length equals 19 residues. The DNA of the CDR3 is TGCGCCAGCAGCGCCTCCGGGACTAGCGGGGGGGCGGCTAGCGATACGCAGTATTTT. Encoded protein: CASSASGTSGGAASDTQYF.

The chain is built from TRBV6-5 and TRBJ1-2, with 9 bases matching TRBD1. With V trimmed by 6 bases and J by 8 bases, 13 bases remained unmatched. The CDR3 is 15 residues long. Per the germline V gene, CDR1 is MNHEY and CDR2 is SVGAGI. The CDR3 bases are TGTGCCAGCAGCCCGAACGCCAACAGGGGGCGGGGCTACACCTTC. Amino acid sequence: CASSPNANRGRGYTF.

The J gene is TRBJ2-5, the V gene TRBV7-9; 7 bases are shared with TRBD1. The CDR3 length is 17 residues. Trimming removed 1 base from V and 0 bases from J; junction bases left unmatched: 8. CDR1 is SEHNR, CDR2 FQNEAQ, per germline (reference sequence). CDR3 loop: CASSLVVRQGHQETQYF. CDR3 sequence (DNA): TGTGCCAGCAGCTTAGTTGTTCGACAGGGCCACCAAGAGACCCAGTACTTC.

This chain uses TRBV5-1 with TRBJ2-3; D remains unclear. This CDR3 is built from 14 residues. V lost 1 base, J lost 2 bases, and 8 bases lay in between. CDR1 and CDR2 (germline): SGHRS, YFSETQ. In DNA form, the CDR3 reads TGCGCCAGCAGCTTGTACAGTTACACAGATACGCAGTATTTT. It codes for CASSLYSYTDTQYF.

The chain combines TRBV15 with TRBJ2-7, with D perhaps matching TRBD2 (5 bases). The CDR3 loop spans 15 amino acids. The V gene's germline CDR1 is LNHNV and CDR2 YYDKDF (reference sequence). Trimming left V 1 base short and J 4 bases short, with 14 bases between. The CDR3 protein is CATSRVPWWRYEQYF. The CDR3 nucleotides read TGTGCCACCAGCAGAGTCCCTTGGTGGAGGTACGAGCAGTACTTC.

The chain combines TRBV5-6 with TRBJ2-6; D possibly corresponds to TRBD2 (6 bases). The CDR3 is 17 residues long. With 4 bases removed from V and 2 bases from J, the gap between germline ends came to 16 bases. Germline lookup yields CDR1 SGHDT and CDR2 YYEEEE. The DNA of the CDR3 is TGTGCCAGCAGCCCCCGGGGGTCTGTTGCTGGGGCCAACGTCCTGACTTTC. Protein sequence: CASSPRGSVAGANVLTF.

The V gene is TRBV7-6, the J gene TRBJ2-1, with 9 bases fitting TRBD1. V lost 5 bases and J lost 6; bases outside the gene matches: 14. Looked up from germline, CDR1 is SGHVS and CDR2 is FNYEAQ. This CDR3 region has 17 residues. CDR3: CASSRVRDRVTSNEQFF. In nucleotides, the CDR3 is TGTGCCAGCAGCCGAGTCCGGGACAGGGTCACGAGCAATGAGCAGTTCTTC. Looking up the rest from reference TRBV7-6 and TRBJ2-1 gives the full variable domain: GAGVSQSPRYKVTKRGQDVALRCDPISGHVSLYWYRQALGQGPEFLTYFNYEAQQDKSGLPNDRFSAERPEGSISTLTIQRTEQRDSAMYRCASSRVRDRVTSNEQFFGPGTRLTVL.

The genes are TRBV7-3 and TRBJ2-1, with 8 bases lining up with TRBD2. The CDR3 extends over 15 amino acids. With 3 bases clipped from V and 5 bases from J, the junction kept 6 bases outside the gene matches. Germline V gene data show CDR1 as SGHTA and CDR2 as FQGTGA. The CDR3 DNA reads TGTGCCAGCAGCTTCGCGTCTAGCGGGCACAATGAGCAGTTCTTC. This sequence encodes CASSFASSGHNEQFF.

The chain combines TRBV28 with TRBJ2-1, with TRBD1 identical over 9 bases. CDR3 size: 15 residues. Germline CDR1 is MDHEN and CDR2 is SYDVKM. V lost 7 bases to trimming and J lost 7 bases; unmatched junction nucleotides: 11. The CDR3 spells CASTRQGGFTNEQFF. The CDR3 region has the DNA TGTGCCAGCACCAGACAGGGGGGGTTCACGAATGAGCAGTTCTTC. Drawing the rest from reference TRBV28 and TRBJ2-1, the complete variable domain is DVKVTQSSRYLVKRTGEKVFLECVQDMDHENMFWYRQDPGLGLRLIYFSYDVKMKEKGDIPEGYSVSREKKERFSLILESASTNQTSMYLCASTRQGGFTNEQFFGPGTRLTVL.

Here the CDR3 reads CASRATGGTEAFF. For the CDR3, the DNA is TGTGCCAGCAGAGCGACAGGGGGCACTGAAGCTTTCTTT. The chain carries TRBV27 and TRBJ1-1; 9 nucleotides line up with TRBD1. Germline loops: CDR1 MNHEY, CDR2 SMNVEV (reference sequence). The CDR3 has 13 amino acids. Trimming took 6 bases from V and 4 from J; bases not matched to a gene: 3.

The chain is built from TRBV5-6 and TRBJ2-5; no clear D. The germline V gene has CDR1 SGHDT and CDR2 YYEEEE. V shed 4 bases and J shed 1 base, with 11 bases lying between them. There are 14 residues in the CDR3. This chain's CDR3 is CASSPRLLQETQYF. CDR3 in DNA: TGTGCCAGCAGCCCACGACTCCTCCAAGAGACCCAGTACTTC.

The chain uses TRBV6-1 and TRBJ1-1, with D unclear. V was pared by 5 bases and J by 11 bases, with 12 bases between. CDR1 and CDR2 (germline): MNHNS, SASEGT. The CDR3 runs to 11 residues. CDR3 loop: CASSPGGGAFF. The CDR3 coding sequence is TGTGCCAGCAGTCCTGGCGGAGGGGCTTTCTTT.

The J gene is TRBJ2-1, the V gene TRBV9, with 10 bases identical to TRBD2. The germline CDR1 and CDR2 sequences are SGDLS and YYNGEE. The CDR3 runs to 15 residues. The junction had 2 bases not matched to a gene; V was cut back by 3 bases and J by 2 bases. The CDR3 coding sequence is TGTGCCAGCAGCGCCAGCGGGGGGGCCTACAATGAGCAGTTCTTC. It translates to CASSASGGAYNEQFF.

The chain links TRBV10-3 to TRBJ2-7; TRBD2 aligns across 8 bases. The CDR3 runs 15 residues. CDR1 is ENHRY, CDR2 SYGVKD, per germline. V shed 8 bases, J shed 3 bases, and the junction held 12 bases outside the gene matches. CDR3 nucleotides: TGTGCCATCCGAGTGGCGGGAGGAGGGAACTACGAGCAGTACTTC. This gives the protein CAIRVAGGGNYEQYF.

V usage is TRBV6-6 and J usage is TRBJ2-7; TRBD2 matches at 11 bases. The V gene end was trimmed by 8 bases and the J gene end by 5 bases; junction bases not matched to a gene: 8. Germline CDR1 MNHNY, CDR2 SVGAGI (reference sequence). This CDR3 contains 14 residues. The CDR3: CASGTSGGFDEQYF. For the CDR3, the DNA is TGTGCCAGCGGAACTAGCGGGGGTTTCGACGAGCAGTACTTC.

The chain combines TRBV11-2 with TRBJ1-6; D not certain. The V gene lost 0 bases and the J gene lost 10 bases, with 13 bases spanning the gap. Germline V CDR1 and CDR2: SGHAT, FQNNGV. This CDR3 comprises 15 residues. The CDR3: CASSLEREVGSPLHF. The DNA for the CDR3 is TGTGCCAGCAGCTTAGAGAGGGAGGTAGGATCACCCCTCCACTTT. The variable domain in full, completed from reference TRBV11-2 and TRBJ1-6, reads EAGVAQSPRYKIIEKRQSVAFWCNPISGHATLYWYQQILGQGPKLLIQFQNNGVVDDSQLPKDRFSAERLKGVDSTLKIQPAKLEDSAVYLCASSLEREVGSPLHFGNGTRLTVT.

V and J are TRBV27 and TRBJ2-1, with a tentative D call TRBD2 (5 bases). The V gene's germline CDR1 is MNHEY and CDR2 SMNVEV (reference sequence). The V gene lost 5 bases and the J gene lost 14 bases, with 16 bases spanning the gap. The CDR3 is 12 residues long. CDR3: CASSPGGSLEFF. CDR3 in DNA: TGTGCCAGCAGTCCGGGTGGCTCACTAGAGTTCTTC.